These T cell receptor beta chains were read from a single sample in a study of cytomegalovirus exposure and HLA in healthy donors. The repertoire was sequenced with immunoSEQ multiplex PCR; TCRdb's copy has only in-frame clones and lacks some. This sample carries some 150,000 clones, roughly four fifths of them seen once, and the ten largest clones take roughly a tenth. What was sequenced was PBMCs. These receptors were taken from a man aged 50 or older in good health and CMV-seropositive. The CDR3 runs from the conserved cysteine through the conserved F or W. The order of the fields is J gene, V gene, clone size, D gene, CDR3 protein, CDR3 DNA. The D gene is left open where the match is weak. Size is omitted from some rows. Given values are once, few, many or a class for expanded clones.

>TRBJ2-6|TRBV29-1|once|-
CSAPFDSLSGANGLTF
TGCAGCGCCCCTTTTGACAGCCTCTCTGGGGCCAACGGCCTGACTTTC
>TRBJ2-1|TRBV6-1|few|TRBD1
CASGTGESYNEQFF
TGTGCCAGCGGAACAGGGGAAAGCTACAATGAGCAGTTCTTC
>TRBJ2-3|TRBV5-1|-|-
CASSLVQGGSTDTQYF
TGCGCCAGCAGCTTGGTTCAGGGCGGAAGCACAGATACGCAGTATTTT
>TRBJ2-3|TRBV19|-|TRBD2
CASTMTSGSITDTQYF
TGTGCCAGCACAATGACTAGCGGGAGTATCACAGATACGCAGTATTTT
>TRBJ1-4|TRBV30|-|-
CAWNGRGGNEKLFF
TGTGCCTGGAATGGGCGGGGCGGTAATGAAAAACTGTTTTTT
>TRBJ2-3|TRBV4-2|-|-
CASSQDWGQGGDTQYF
TGTGCCAGCAGCCAAGATTGGGGGCAGGGGGGAGATACGCAGTATTTT
>TRBJ2-3|TRBV2|-|TRBD2
CASSLSGTSGSDTQYF
TGTGCCAGCAGCTTGTCCGGGACTAGCGGATCAGATACGCAGTATTTT
>TRBJ2-7|TRBV10-1|-|TRBD1
CASSGFPQGTDSYEQYF
TGCGCCAGCAGTGGTTTCCCTCAGGGGACAGACTCCTACGAGCAGTACTTC
>TRBJ2-7|TRBV28|-|-
CASSPLRTESYEQYF
TGTGCCAGCAGCCCACTCCGGACAGAGTCCTACGAGCAGTACTTC
>TRBJ1-2|TRBV2|few|-
CASSELSGAGYTF
TGTGCCAGCAGTGAACTCTCAGGGGCCGGCTACACCTTC
>TRBJ2-7|TRBV28|-|TRBD1
CASSFPRRGLSYEQYF
TGTGCCAGCAGTTTCCCCCGCAGGGGGCTATCCTACGAGCAGTACTTC
>TRBJ2-7|TRBV7-9|-|-
CASSPISAYEQYF
TGTGCCAGCAGCCCAATAAGCGCCTACGAGCAGTACTTC
>TRBJ2-7|TRBV28|-|TRBD2
CASRVLAGGNEQYF
TGTGCCAGCAGGGTCCTAGCGGGAGGCAACGAGCAGTACTTC
>TRBJ1-1|TRBV5-1|-|-
CASSYDSTNTEAFF
TGCGCCAGCAGTTACGACAGTACGAACACTGAAGCTTTCTTT
>TRBJ2-3|TRBV5-4|-|TRBD2
CASSLELAGASTDTQYF
TGTGCCAGCAGCTTGGAGCTAGCGGGGGCTAGCACAGATACGCAGTATTTT
>TRBJ1-6|TRBV5-1|-|TRBD1
CASSWGQGKNSPLHF
TGCGCCAGCAGCTGGGGACAGGGGAAGAATTCACCCCTCCACTTT
>TRBJ2-3|TRBV7-3|-|-
CASSLTGGQEDTQYF
TGTGCCAGCAGCTTAACGGGGGGGCAAGAAGATACGCAGTATTTT
>TRBJ2-1|TRBV5-1|-|-
CASSLSGAAVDEQFF
TGCGCCAGCAGCTTGTCCGGAGCCGCTGTGGATGAGCAGTTCTTC
>TRBJ2-7|TRBV7-9|-|-
CSSTLGGGVQGAEQYF
TGTTCCAGCACCCTAGGGGGGGGCGTGCAGGGGGCCGAGCAGTACTTC
>TRBJ1-1|TRBV9|-|-
CASSVEALGEIEAFF
TGTGCCAGCAGCGTAGAGGCCTTAGGGGAAATTGAAGCTTTCTTT
>TRBJ2-3|TRBV5-1|once|TRBD2
CASSLEASGGGSDTQYF
TGCGCCAGCAGCTTGGAGGCTAGCGGGGGTGGGTCAGATACGCAGTATTTT
>TRBJ2-3|TRBV7-3|-|-
CASAEGIGTDTQYF
TGTGCCAGCGCAGAGGGCATTGGCACAGATACGCAGTATTTT
>TRBJ2-7|TRBV30|-|TRBD2
CAWGRTSGSSQQYF
TGTGCCTGGGGACGGACTAGCGGGAGCAGTCAGCAGTACTTC
>TRBJ1-1|TRBV2|-|-
CASRISPNTEAFF
TGTGCCAGCAGGATTAGCCCGAACACTGAAGCTTTCTTT
>TRBJ1-4|TRBV9|-|-
CASNILGGTNEKLFF
TGTGCCAGCAATATCCTGGGGGGTACTAATGAAAAACTGTTTTTT
>TRBJ2-6|TRBV7-9|-|-
CASRVGANGLTF
TGTGCCAGCAGGGTGGGGGCCAACGGCCTGACTTTC
>TRBJ1-5|TRBV13|-|-
CASSRGGNQPQHF
TGTGCCAGCAGCCGGGGTGGGAATCAGCCCCAGCATTTT
>TRBJ1-4|TRBV27|-|-
CASSFSGFEKLFF
TGTGCCAGCAGTTTTTCAGGGTTTGAAAAACTGTTTTTT
>TRBJ1-4|TRBV10-3|few|-
CAIKEDRTNEKLFF
TGTGCCATCAAAGAAGACAGAACTAATGAAAAACTGTTTTTT
>TRBJ2-7|TRBV7-3|-|TRBD1
CASSPGTGGSYEQYF
TGTGCCAGCAGCCCCGGGACAGGGGGCTCCTACGAGCAGTACTTC
>TRBJ2-7|TRBV7-9|-|-
CASSTTSISDEQYF
TGTGCCAGCAGCACAACTAGCATCTCAGACGAGCAGTACTTC
>TRBJ1-3|TRBV19|-|TRBD1
CARRTGVGTGSGNTIYF
TGTGCCAGACGGACAGGGGTGGGAACCGGCTCTGGAAACACCATATATTTT
>TRBJ2-3|TRBV29-1|-|-
CSVGLGLLSTDTQYF
TGCAGCGTTGGATTGGGACTCCTGAGCACAGATACGCAGTATTTT
>TRBJ2-6|TRBV7-9|-|TRBD1
CASSNLRTGAGANVLTF
TGTGCCAGCAGCAACCTTAGGACAGGGGCTGGGGCCAACGTCCTGACTTTC
>TRBJ1-6|TRBV2|-|-
CASSEPREGSPLHF
TGTGCCAGCAGTGAACCCAGGGAGGGTTCACCCCTCCACTTT
>TRBJ2-3|TRBV7-9|-|-
CASSLSTDTQYF
TGTGCCAGCAGCCTTAGCACAGATACGCAGTATTTT
>TRBJ1-5|TRBV27|-|TRBD1
CASSSHRGTGNQPQHF
TGTGCCAGCAGTTCTCACAGGGGCACCGGCAATCAGCCCCAGCATTTT
>TRBJ2-7|TRBV7-6|-|-
CASSLVAGVSEQYF
TGTGCCAGCAGCTTAGTTGCAGGGGTTAGCGAGCAGTACTTC
>TRBJ2-1|TRBV5-6|-|TRBD2
CASSLLRGLAGQYNEQFF
TGTGCCAGCAGCCTTCTGAGGGGACTAGCGGGACAGTACAATGAGCAGTTCTTC
>TRBJ1-1|TRBV7-8|-|-
CASSLVAREPAFF
TGTGCCAGCAGCTTAGTGGCCAGGGAACCGGCTTTCTTT
>TRBJ2-4|TRBV27|-|TRBD1
CASSPGQGAKKNIQYF
TGTGCCAGCAGTCCCGGCCAGGGGGCGAAAAAAAACATTCAGTACTTC